The clone carrying this TCR beta chain showed up just a few times. This sample is drawn from a study of T-cell reconstitution after alpha-beta-depleted transplantation in children. Preparation of the TCRbeta library was carried out with unique molecular identifiers. TCRdb passed the PCR reads through MiXCR, listing each CDR3 protein once. Of about 230,000 distinct CDR3 sequences listed, approximately 10% are singletons. There are 15 residues in the CDR3. Trimming took 3 bases from V and 8 from J; bases not matched to a gene: 7. The receptor's source is a human donor who donated a stem cell graft to a child with acute lymphoblastic leukemia. Material: PBMCs from the stem cell graft donor, obtained from the stem cell graft. The rearrangement joins TRBV12-3 or TRBV12-4 to TRBJ1-6; 7 bases map to TRBD1. In DNA form, the CDR3 reads TGTGCCAGCAGTTTGACGAGTCAGGGGGATTCACCCCTCCACTTT. As protein: CASSLTSQGDSPLHF.